Below are 3 T cell receptor beta chains sequenced from a single sample in a study of blood T cells in healthy people across ages. A J-beta primer mix and a sample-barcoded 5' primer were used in a second PCR of roughly 7 to 12 cycles. Each CDR3 protein gets one entry after TCRdb re-called the 5' RACE reads with MiXCR. The table lists about 570,000 distinct CDR3 sequences, 27% of them singletons. The sequencing input was blood. These TCRs come from a woman between 70 and 85 years old in good health.

CDR3 in amino acids: CASSVGQGAKEQFF. CDR3 bases: TGTGCCAGCAGTGTGGGACAGGGGGCAAAAGAGCAGTTCTTC. The gene calls are TRBV25-1 and TRBJ2-1, with 12 positions matching TRBD1. The CDR3 covers 14 residues. J gave up 10 bases and V 4 bases, and 5 bases lay outside the gene matches. Germline assignment: CDR1 MGHDK and CDR2 SYGVNS. The variable domain in full, with the rest retrieved from reference TRBV25-1 and TRBJ2-1, is EADIYQTPRYLVIGTGKKITLECSQTMGHDKMYWYQQDPGMELHLIHYSYGVNSTEKGDLSSESTVSRIRTEHFPLTLESARPSHTSQYLCASSVGQGAKEQFFGPGTRLTVL.

The table lists this clonotype with a few counts. The rearrangement joins TRBV20-1 to TRBJ2-7; tentatively, D is TRBD1 (5 bases). This CDR3 has 12 amino acids. Per germline, CDR1 DFQATT and CDR2 SNEGSKA (reference sequence). Trimming removed 3 bases from V and 7 bases from J, with 13 bases in between. The CDR3 sequence: CSASRVSGEQYF. The CDR3 coding sequence is TGCAGTGCTAGCAGGGTCTCGGGTGAGCAGTACTTC.

Turning to this clonotype: Because the CDR3 is missing its conserved closing phenylalanine or tryptophan, this is likely a read error. J is TRBJ2-5 and V is TRBV5-1; D gene unclear. The J call is in doubt because the DNA end fits TRBJ2-1 better. This CDR3 region has 13 residues. CDR1 and CDR2 (germline): SGHRS, YFSETQ. The CDR3 here is CASSLVPEGEQFL. The DNA for the CDR3 is TGCGCCAGCAGCTTGGTCCCCGAAGGTGAGCAGTTCCTC.